One and the same sample provided the 17 T cell receptor beta chains below, sequenced in a study of blood T cell repertoires in COVID-19. The table came from immunoSEQ multiplex PCR; TCRdb's copy has only in-frame clones and leaves some out. This sample has under 300,000 clones, with 83% found just once. The sequenced sample was peripheral blood. Receptors originate from a human donor in a cohort sampled during active COVID-19.

The chain combines TRBV6-4 with TRBJ1-5; maybe TRBD1 (5 bases). CDR1 MRHNA and CDR2 SNTAGT come from the germline V gene. The CDR3 runs 13 residues. Trimming cost V 6 bases and J 7 bases, with 13 bases left between them. CDR3 loop: CASSQGPGQPQHF. Here the CDR3 DNA reads TGTGCCAGCAGCCAGGGTCCTGGACAGCCCCAGCATTTT.

The J gene is TRBJ1-2, the V gene TRBV5-1; TRBD1 agrees at 7 bases. J was trimmed by 4 bases and V by 4 bases; bases with no gene match: 4. Germline V gene data show CDR1 as SGHRS and CDR2 as YFSETQ. The CDR3 contains 13 residues. The CDR3 DNA is TGCGCCAGCAGCGCGGAGGGGGCCTATGGCTACACCTTC. This encodes CASSAEGAYGYTF. Supplemented by reference TRBV5-1 and TRBJ1-2, the full variable domain reads KAGVTQTPRYLIKTRGQQVTLSCSPISGHRSVSWYQQTPGQGLQFLFEYFSETQRNKGNFPGRFSGRQFSNSRSEMNVSTLELGDSALYLCASSAEGAYGYTFGSGTRLTVV.

The CDR3 here is CASSIIRGRRDEQYF. The CDR3 DNA sequence: TGTGCCAGTAGTATTATCAGGGGTAGAAGGGACGAGCAGTACTTC. The chain combines TRBV19 with TRBJ2-7; the D gene is possibly TRBD1 (6 bases). This CDR3 region has 15 residues. V was pared by 3 bases and J by 5 bases, with 17 bases between. Looked up from germline, CDR1 is LNHDA and CDR2 is SQIVND (reference sequence).

This clone was seen a single time. The genes are TRBV6-5 and TRBJ2-2; 7 bases match TRBD1. J gave up 6 bases and V 2 bases, and 6 bases lay outside the gene matches. The CDR3 spans 15 residues. From germline, CDR1 is MNHEY and CDR2 SVGAGI. CDR3 region: CASSYRTTGAGELFF. The CDR3 region has the DNA TGTGCCAGCAGTTACCGGACAACAGGGGCCGGGGAGCTGTTTTTT.

This clone showed up just once. The chain couples TRBV14 to TRBJ1-1; D call uncertain. Germline values: CDR1 SGHDN, CDR2 FVKESK. There are 14 residues in the CDR3. The V end was cut by 4 bases, the J end by 5 bases, with 14 bases between. The CDR3 is CASSRTLLITEAFF. CDR3 in DNA: TGTGCCAGCAGCCGCACCCTACTAATAACTGAAGCTTTCTTT.

The chain combines TRBV7-8 with TRBJ2-7; D might be TRBD1 (6 bases). Germline CDR1 is SGHVS and CDR2 is FQNEAQ. V dropped 6 bases and J dropped 2 bases, with 8 bases sitting between them. The CDR3 has 12 residues. The CDR3 nucleotides are TGTGCCAGCAGGGGGGCAACCTACGAGCAGTACTTC. It translates to CASRGATYEQYF.

The V gene is TRBV10-1, the J gene TRBJ2-2, with a weak D call TRBD2 (6 bases). The CDR3 contains 14 residues. CDR1 and CDR2 (germline): WNHNN, SYGVQD (reference sequence). The ends were cut back, 7 bases at V and 3 bases at J, with 12 bases in the middle. The CDR3 reads CASNGGGDTGELFF. In nucleotides, the CDR3 is TGCGCCAGCAACGGGGGAGGAGACACCGGGGAGCTGTTTTTT.

This chain uses TRBV6-6 with TRBJ1-4; perhaps TRBD1 as D (5 bases). In germline, CDR1 is MNHNY, CDR2 SVGAGI (reference sequence). The CDR3 is made up of 15 amino acids. V dropped 0 bases and J dropped 7 bases, with 12 bases sitting between them. CDR3 protein: CASSYSKGRGEKLFF. Here the CDR3 DNA reads TGTGCCAGCAGTTACTCGAAGGGGAGGGGTGAAAAACTGTTTTTT.

The gene calls are TRBV5-1 and TRBJ2-7; 7 nucleotides match TRBD2. CDR3 length: 14 residues. Germline CDR1 is SGHRS and CDR2 is YFSETQ. The V and J ends lost 0 bases and 1 base, in that order; junction bases with no gene match: 1. The CDR3 DNA reads as TGCGCCAGCAGCTTGGGCGGGGGATCCTACGAGCAGTACTTC. Its protein is CASSLGGGSYEQYF.

The genes are TRBV6-5 and TRBJ1-3; TRBD1 aligns across 10 bases. In germline, CDR1 is MNHEY, CDR2 SVGAGI. V lost 5 bases, J lost 3 bases, and 4 bases stayed unmatched. The CDR3 sequence is 15 residues long. The CDR3 nucleotides are TGTGCCAGCAGTCCGACAGGGGGCGATGGAAACACCATATATTTT. Its translation: CASSPTGGDGNTIYF.

The CDR3 sequence is CASGGGAGISYNEQFF. CDR3 DNA sequence: TGTGCCAGCGGCGGGGGGGCTGGGATATCCTACAATGAGCAGTTCTTC. The chain carries TRBV3-1 (or the pseudogene TRBV3-2) and TRBJ2-1, with 9 bases lining up with TRBD2. The V gene's germline CDR1 is LGHDT and CDR2 YNNKEL (reference sequence). This CDR3 is 16 amino acids long. J gave up 1 base and V 8 bases, and 9 bases lay outside the gene matches.

V is TRBV12-5 and J is TRBJ2-1, with 7 nucleotides matching TRBD1. Germline loops: CDR1 LGHNT, CDR2 FRNRAP. The CDR3 loop spans 14 amino acids. V gave up 7 bases and J gave up 7 bases; unmatched junction bases: 10. The CDR3 region is CASVQSGQRNEQFF. The CDR3 DNA reads as TGTGCTAGTGTCCAATCGGGACAGAGAAATGAGCAGTTCTTC.

V usage is TRBV7-2 and J usage is TRBJ1-2, with 7 bases fitting TRBD1. The ends lost 5 bases at V and 5 bases at J; junction bases unmatched: 5. Germline CDR1 SGHTA, CDR2 FQGNSA. The CDR3 consists of 13 residues. The CDR3 loop reads CASSPDRAYGYTF. In DNA, the CDR3 is TGTGCCAGCAGCCCCGACAGGGCGTATGGCTACACCTTC. The full variable domain, its missing parts supplied by reference TRBV7-2 and TRBJ1-2, is GAGVSQSPSNKVTEKGKDVELRCDPISGHTALYWYRQSLGQGLEFLIYFQGNSAPDKSGLPSDRFSAERTGGSVSTLTIQRTQQEDSAVYLCASSPDRAYGYTFGSGTRLTVV.

The gene calls are TRBV19 and TRBJ1-4, with TRBD1 as a possible D gene (5 bases). The CDR3 runs to 16 residues. Trimming took off 7 bases at V and 8 bases at J, with 23 bases between the two ends. The germline gives CDR1 LNHDA, CDR2 SQIVND (reference sequence). CDR3 in amino acids: CASNPLGGRAFEKLFF. The CDR3 DNA reads TGTGCCAGTAACCCGCTCGGCGGCAGGGCATTCGAAAAACTGTTTTTT.

The rearrangement joins TRBV20-1 to TRBJ1-2; D uncertain. Germline CDR1 reads DFQATT; CDR2 reads SNEGSKA (reference sequence). The V and J ends lost 3 bases and 8 bases respectively, with 10 bases between them. The CDR3 is 11 residues long. The CDR3 coding sequence is TGCAGTGCTAGTGCCTCTAAAGGCTACACCTTC. Its protein product is CSASASKGYTF.

The gene calls are TRBV5-1 and TRBJ1-3; 7 nucleotides align to TRBD1. The V and J ends lost 4 bases and 4 bases, in that order; junction bases with no gene match: 5. Germline V gives CDR1 SGHRS, CDR2 YFSETQ. The CDR3 loop spans 14 amino acids. The CDR3 bases are TGCGCCAGCAGCCTGGACAGGACGGGAAACACCATATATTTT. Translating gives CASSLDRTGNTIYF.

The gene calls are TRBV19 and TRBJ2-1; 9 bases line up with TRBD2. Germline-derived CDR1 and CDR2 are LNHDA and SQIVND (reference sequence). The CDR3 length is 17 residues. V dropped 1 base and J dropped 6; count of bases not matched to a gene: 10. CDR3 protein: CASSIVAGVQKGNEQFF. DNA of the CDR3: TGTGCCAGTAGTATAGTAGCGGGAGTCCAAAAGGGCAATGAGCAGTTCTTC.